A selection of T cell receptor beta chains follows, all from one sample in a study of blood T cell repertoires in COVID-19. Measured with immunoSEQ multiplex PCR; TCRdb has only the in-frame clones, and not every one. The data hold hundreds of thousands of clones, with roughly nine tenths observed a single time. The material sequenced was peripheral blood. Source of these receptors: a man between 60 and 75 years old with COVID-19, enrolled during active disease. The conserved cysteine and the conserved F or W are not part of the CDR3 here.

TRBJ1-1,TRBV20-1,SAIGVEAF
TRBJ1-1,TRBV6-2/TRBV6-3,ASSYGSGGMNTEAF
TRBJ1-5,TRBV12-5,ASAQQGASNQPQH
TRBJ2-7,TRBV28,ASSLTPDRDSYEQY
TRBJ2-2,TRBV2,ASKVEQGTTGELF
TRBJ1-1,TRBV19,ASRGKGETTEAF
TRBJ1-3,TRBV6-6,ASTFDRTSGNTIY
TRBJ2-3,TRBV19,ASSMTANTDTQY
TRBJ2-7,TRBV2,ASRFGGTSSYEQY
TRBJ1-1,TRBV14,ASSRPSFGARAF
TRBJ1-3,TRBV9,ASSVARAGNTIY
TRBJ2-1,TRBV14,ASSQDRGTGGYNEQF
TRBJ1-1,TRBV19,ASSIMGSSGQGVSSEAF
TRBJ2-2,TRBV7-3,ASRQTTGGVGELF
TRBJ1-2,TRBV28,ASSLWAGYT
TRBJ2-7,TRBV28,ASSLAGGQFVRDEQY
TRBJ2-2,TRBV19,ASSILGTGRTGELF
TRBJ1-6,TRBV9,ASSESGSRSYNSPLH
TRBJ1-1,TRBV18,ASSPGTGKNTEAF
TRBJ1-2,TRBV20-1,SAREDIFHA
TRBJ2-7,TRBV10-3,AISGTGNEQY
TRBJ1-1,TRBV3-1/TRBV3-2,ASSPSDRGATEAF